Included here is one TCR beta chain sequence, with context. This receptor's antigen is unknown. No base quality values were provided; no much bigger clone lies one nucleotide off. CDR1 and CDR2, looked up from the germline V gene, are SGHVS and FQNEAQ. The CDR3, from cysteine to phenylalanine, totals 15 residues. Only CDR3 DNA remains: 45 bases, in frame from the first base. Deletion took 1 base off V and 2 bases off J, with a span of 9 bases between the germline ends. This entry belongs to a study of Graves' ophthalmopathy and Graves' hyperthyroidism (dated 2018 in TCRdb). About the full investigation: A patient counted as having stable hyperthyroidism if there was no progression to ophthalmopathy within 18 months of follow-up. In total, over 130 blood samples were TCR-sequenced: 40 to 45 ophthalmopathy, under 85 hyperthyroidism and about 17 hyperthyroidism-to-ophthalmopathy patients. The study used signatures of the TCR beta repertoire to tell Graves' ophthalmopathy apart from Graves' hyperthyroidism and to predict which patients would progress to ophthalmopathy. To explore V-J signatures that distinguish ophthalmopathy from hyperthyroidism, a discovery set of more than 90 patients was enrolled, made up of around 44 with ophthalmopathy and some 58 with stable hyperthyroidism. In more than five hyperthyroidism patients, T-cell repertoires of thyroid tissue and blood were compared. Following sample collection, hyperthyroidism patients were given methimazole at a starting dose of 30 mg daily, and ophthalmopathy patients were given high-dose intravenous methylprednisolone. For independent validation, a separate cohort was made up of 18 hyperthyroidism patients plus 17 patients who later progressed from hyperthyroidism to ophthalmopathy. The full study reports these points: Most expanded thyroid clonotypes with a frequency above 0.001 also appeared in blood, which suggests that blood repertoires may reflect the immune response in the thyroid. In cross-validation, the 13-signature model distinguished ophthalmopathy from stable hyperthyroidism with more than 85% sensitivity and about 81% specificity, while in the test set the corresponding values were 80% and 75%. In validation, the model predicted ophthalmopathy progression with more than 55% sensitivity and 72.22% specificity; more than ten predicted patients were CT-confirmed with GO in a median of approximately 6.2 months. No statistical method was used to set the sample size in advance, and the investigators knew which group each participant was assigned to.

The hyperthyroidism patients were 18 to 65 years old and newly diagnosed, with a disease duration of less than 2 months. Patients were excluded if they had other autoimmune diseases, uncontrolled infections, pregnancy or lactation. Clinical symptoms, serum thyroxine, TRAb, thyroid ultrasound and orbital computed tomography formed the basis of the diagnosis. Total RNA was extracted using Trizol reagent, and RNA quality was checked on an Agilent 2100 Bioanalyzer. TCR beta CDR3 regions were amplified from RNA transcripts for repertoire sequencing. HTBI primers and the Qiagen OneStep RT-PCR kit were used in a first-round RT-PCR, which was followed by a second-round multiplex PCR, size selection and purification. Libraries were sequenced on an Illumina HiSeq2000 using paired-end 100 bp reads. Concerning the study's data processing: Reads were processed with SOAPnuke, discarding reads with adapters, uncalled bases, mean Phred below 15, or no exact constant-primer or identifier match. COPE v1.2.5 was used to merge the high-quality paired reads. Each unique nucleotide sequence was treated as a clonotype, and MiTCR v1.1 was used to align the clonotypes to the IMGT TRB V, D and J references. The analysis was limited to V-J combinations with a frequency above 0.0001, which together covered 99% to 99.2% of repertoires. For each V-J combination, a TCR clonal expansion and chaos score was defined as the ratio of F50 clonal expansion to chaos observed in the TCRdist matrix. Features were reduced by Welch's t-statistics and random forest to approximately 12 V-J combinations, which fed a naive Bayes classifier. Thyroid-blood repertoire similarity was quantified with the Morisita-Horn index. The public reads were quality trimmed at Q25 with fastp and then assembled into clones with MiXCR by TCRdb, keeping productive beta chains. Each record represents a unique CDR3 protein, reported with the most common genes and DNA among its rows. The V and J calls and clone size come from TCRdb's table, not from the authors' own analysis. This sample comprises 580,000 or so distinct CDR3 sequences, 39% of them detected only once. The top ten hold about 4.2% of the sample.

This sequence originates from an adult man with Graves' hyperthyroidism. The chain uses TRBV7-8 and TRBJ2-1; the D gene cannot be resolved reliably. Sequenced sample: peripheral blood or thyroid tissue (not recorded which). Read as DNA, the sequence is TGTGCCAGCAGCTTAGTTCTTCCTGCCTACAATGAGCAGTTCTTC. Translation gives CASSLVLPAYNEQFF.